Shown below are 18 T cell receptor beta chains from a single sample sequenced in a study of T-cell reconstitution after alpha-beta-depleted transplantation in children. For TCRbeta, the library was prepared with unique molecular identifiers. TCRdb re-called the PCR reads with MiXCR, one entry per CDR3 protein. The data contain about 300,000 distinct CDR3 sequences, over 9.5% of them singletons. The sample in question was PBMCs, obtained before TCRalphabeta/CD19-depleted stem cell transplant. The receptors here all came from a boy in the first two years of life with acute myeloid leukemia, due to receive a stem cell transplant.

This clonotype appeared many times. The genes are TRBV10-3 and TRBJ2-5, with 8 nucleotides matching TRBD1. V lost 3 bases, J lost 2 bases, and 8 bases stayed unmatched. The CDR3 is 16 residues long. Germline CDR1 is ENHRY and CDR2 is SYGVKD. Here the CDR3 DNA reads TGTGCCATCAGTGACTCGGACAGGGATTTTCAAGAGACCCAGTACTTC. Translated, it gives CAISDSDRDFQETQYF.

This clonotype came up many times. V usage is TRBV7-8 and J usage is TRBJ1-5; D call uncertain. Germline values: CDR1 SGHVS, CDR2 FQNEAQ. The CDR3 sequence is 12 residues long. The V end was cut by 1 base, the J end by 3 bases, with 1 base between. Written as DNA, the CDR3 is TGTGCCAGCAGCTTAGTCAATCAGCCCCAGCATTTT. Its translation is CASSLVNQPQHF.

This clonotype was seen more than once but under ten times. The chain carries TRBV30 and TRBJ2-3; TRBD2 agrees at 7 bases. With V trimmed by 5 bases and J by 0 bases, 5 bases remained unmatched. Germline CDR1 reads GTSNPN; CDR2 reads SVGIG (reference sequence). The CDR3 runs 14 residues. The CDR3 DNA follows: TGTGCCTGGGCGATAGCGGGTAGCACAGATACGCAGTATTTT. Translation: CAWAIAGSTDTQYF.

This clonotype was counted at least ten times. The chain employs TRBV2 and TRBJ2-3; D is undetermined. CDR1 is SNHLY, CDR2 FYNNEI, per germline. The CDR3 is 15 residues long. The V end lost 2 bases, the J end lost 3 bases, and 12 bases lay between the germline ends. The DNA for the CDR3 is TGTGCCAGCAGTGAATCCGGGCCAGAGACAGATACGCAGTATTTT. Protein sequence: CASSESGPETDTQYF.

This clonotype has at least ten counts. The chain carries TRBV27 and TRBJ2-7; 7 nucleotides align to TRBD1. In germline, CDR1 is MNHEY, CDR2 SMNVEV (reference sequence). The CDR3 loop spans 14 amino acids. V lost 6 bases to trimming and J lost 3 bases; unmatched junction nucleotides: 8. CDR3 DNA: TGTGCCAGCAGGACAGGGCCGACTCTCTACGAGCAGTACTTC. It encodes CASRTGPTLYEQYF.

Many counts were recorded for this clonotype. This sequence joins TRBV2 and TRBJ2-2, with a tentative D call TRBD1 (5 bases). This CDR3 is built from 15 residues. Germline CDR1 reads SNHLY; CDR2 reads FYNNEI. With 6 bases removed from V and 4 bases from J, the gap between germline ends came to 15 bases. CDR3 loop: CASRKGWTFTGELFF. CDR3 DNA: TGTGCCAGCAGAAAAGGATGGACATTCACCGGGGAGCTGTTTTTT.

This clonotype has ten or more counts. V is TRBV6-5 and J is TRBJ1-3; D unresolved. Trimming took off 2 bases at V and 2 bases at J, with 4 bases between the two ends. This CDR3 spans 13 amino acids. The germline gives CDR1 MNHEY, CDR2 SVGAGI. The CDR3 nucleotides read TGTGCCAGCAGTTACGTTCCTGGAAACACCATATATTTT. Amino acid sequence: CASSYVPGNTIYF.

This clonotype came up a few times. The chain links TRBV28 to TRBJ2-1; 10 bases line up with TRBD1. The CDR3 is made up of 18 amino acids. CDR1 MDHEN and CDR2 SYDVKM come from the germline V gene. V trimming: 6 bases; J trimming: 5 bases; junction bases outside the gene matches: 16. The CDR3 sequence is CASRYTGTGVGPDNEQFF. CDR3 coding DNA: TGTGCCAGCAGGTACACGGGGACAGGGGTGGGTCCCGACAATGAGCAGTTCTTC.

The chain recombines TRBV7-3 with TRBJ1-2; possible D gene TRBD1, 5 bases. The V gene lost 1 base and the J gene lost 7 bases, with 16 bases spanning the gap. The CDR3 length is 15 residues. Per germline, CDR1 SGHTA and CDR2 FQGTGA. CDR3 sequence (DNA): TGTGCCAGCAGCTTAAACGGCAGGGCAAGGACTGGCTACACCTTC. Its protein product is CASSLNGRARTGYTF.

This clonotype came up many times. One end of the junction fails to match germline, which may point to a read error. The chain couples TRBV5-1 to TRBJ2-2, with D perhaps given as TRBD1 or TRBD2 (5 bases each). The CDR3 loop spans 13 amino acids. Germline CDR1 is SGHRS and CDR2 is YFSETQ. The CDR3: CATSLGTYRELFF. The CDR3 DNA sequence: TGCGCCACCAGCTTGGGGACCTACCGGGAGCTGTTTTTT.

At least ten counts were recorded for this clonotype. This rearrangement joins TRBV5-1 to TRBJ2-5, with D unclear. Germline assignment: CDR1 SGHRS and CDR2 YFSETQ. The CDR3 runs 14 residues. The V end was cut by 2 bases, the J end by 1 base, with 9 bases between. CDR3 coding DNA: TGCGCCAGCAGCTTAACGGTTCTCCAAGAGACCCAGTACTTC. Amino acids: CASSLTVLQETQYF. Full variable domain (missing parts from reference TRBV5-1 and TRBJ2-5): KAGVTQTPRYLIKTRGQQVTLSCSPISGHRSVSWYQQTPGQGLQFLFEYFSETQRNKGNFPGRFSGRQFSNSRSEMNVSTLELGDSALYLCASSLTVLQETQYFGPGTRLLVL.

This clonotype came up many times. J is TRBJ1-1 and V is TRBV5-1; D may be TRBD1 (5 bases). Germline lookup yields CDR1 SGHRS and CDR2 YFSETQ. Deletions cut 2 bases from V and 3 bases from J, with 17 bases between. The length of the CDR3 is 16 residues. The CDR3 nucleotides are TGCGCCAGCAGCTTAGCCGGGACGGTGACGTACACTGAAGCTTTCTTT. It specifies CASSLAGTVTYTEAFF.

This clonotype was found a few times. The gene calls are TRBV18 and TRBJ2-1; D tentatively fits TRBD1 or TRBD2 (5 bases each). This CDR3 is 14 amino acids long. Germline CDR1 reads KGHSH; CDR2 reads LQKENI. V lost 6 bases, J lost 9 bases, and 18 bases lay in between. The CDR3 bases are TGTGCCAGCTCCACCTCCAGGGAGAAGGGTGAGCAGTTCTTC. Residues: CASSTSREKGEQFF.

This clonotype has a count of ten or more. The chain has TRBV7-2 and TRBJ1-5, with D perhaps TRBD1 (5 bases). Trimming removed 1 base from V and 4 bases from J, with 11 bases in between. The germline V gene encodes CDR1 SGHTA and CDR2 FQGNSA. The CDR3 has 15 amino acids. CDR3 sequence reads: CASSLGGQGNQPQHF. CDR3 sequence (DNA): TGTGCCAGCAGCTTAGGCGGGCAGGGTAATCAGCCCCAGCATTTT.

This clonotype was detected only a few times. The V gene is TRBV4-1, the J gene TRBJ2-4; TRBD2 might be the D (7 bases). The ends were cut back, 2 bases at V and 5 bases at J, with 13 bases in the middle. This CDR3 has 15 residues. The germline gives CDR1 MGHRA, CDR2 YSYEKL. DNA for the CDR3: TGCGCCAGCAGCCAACAACAGGGAGGGGAAAACATTCAGTACTTC. This translates into CASSQQQGGENIQYF.

This clonotype was seen repeatedly, ten times or more. The chain couples TRBV7-2 to TRBJ2-1, with a tentative D call TRBD2 (6 bases). This CDR3 has 18 amino acids. CDR1 SGHTA and CDR2 FQGNSA come from the germline V gene. With 0 bases removed from V and 4 bases from J, the gap between germline ends came to 19 bases. The CDR3 here is CASSLAGSSGGRYNEQFF. The CDR3 bases are TGTGCCAGCAGCTTAGCTGGGTCTAGTGGGGGGAGGTACAATGAGCAGTTCTTC.

At least ten counts were recorded for this clonotype. The chain has TRBV7-2 and TRBJ2-5; 10 nucleotides line up with TRBD2. Germline V gene lookup returns CDR1 SGHTA and CDR2 FQGNSA. Trimming removed 0 bases from V and 5 bases from J; junction bases left unmatched: 15. The CDR3 totals 19 residues. This CDR3 is CASSLASPGLAYRRETQYF. CDR3 in DNA: TGTGCCAGCAGCTTAGCAAGTCCGGGACTAGCGTACCGGAGGGAGACCCAGTACTTC.

This clonotype was counted many times. J is TRBJ2-1 and V is TRBV2; the match to TRBD2 covers 8 bases. Germline assignment: CDR1 SNHLY and CDR2 FYNNEI. The J segment lost 8 bases and the V segment lost 4 bases, leaving 4 bases of the junction unmatched. This CDR3 contains 13 residues. The CDR3 sequence is CASSGREGYEQFF. The CDR3 bases are TGTGCCAGCAGTGGACGGGAGGGATATGAGCAGTTCTTC.